This T cell receptor (beta chain) was sequenced for a study of blood T cell repertoires in COVID-19. For the study at large: There were acute and convalescent COVID-19 samples, and they came from the United States, Italy and Spain. Sources were T cells, B-cell-depleted T cells, or PBMCs; the material itself was cDNA or gDNA.

The ends lost 2 bases at V and 4 bases at J; junction bases unmatched: 11. CDR3 length: 17 residues. CDR1 and CDR2 (germline): SGHDT, YYEEEE. Under the authors' procedure: The authors estimated nucleated cell counts from reference gene primer amplification. Only in-frame clones appear in the TCRdb table, and some are missing; sequencing was by immunoSEQ multiplex PCR. That table gives V, J and clone size, and the DNA gave D and trimming. The sample lists fewer than 40,000 clones, approximately 86% occurring once. This sequence joins TRBV5-6 and TRBJ2-7; TRBD1 matches 11 bases. This clonotype originated in an elderly woman with active or convalescent COVID-19. The sequencing sample was made of peripheral blood. The CDR3 sequence is CASSFRRTGGFSYEQYF. CDR3 nucleotides: TGTGCCAGCAGCTTCAGAAGGACAGGGGGCTTTTCGTACGAGCAGTACTTC.